These 23 T cell receptor beta chains originate from one sample sequenced in a study of blood T cell repertoires in COVID-19. Measured with immunoSEQ multiplex PCR; TCRdb has only the in-frame clones, and not every one. The table includes roughly 170,000 clones, approximately 87% detected once. The sequenced sample consisted of PBMCs or T cells enriched from blood (not recorded which). Receptors originate from a woman aged 45 to 65 who had recovered from COVID-19.

This chain uses TRBV5-1 with TRBJ2-4, with D tentatively TRBD1 (6 bases). The CDR3 runs to 13 residues. CDR1 and CDR2 from the germline V gene are SGHRS and YFSETQ. V lost 3 bases, J lost 7 bases, and 11 bases lay in between. CDR3 sequence (DNA): TGCGCCAGCAGCTCAGGGGACGGGAACATTCAGTACTTC. Translating it yields CASSSGDGNIQYF.

This clone showed up just once. The chain couples TRBV9 to TRBJ2-3, with D possibly matching TRBD2 (6 bases). V gave up 3 bases and J gave up 5 bases, with 22 bases separating them. This CDR3 spans 17 amino acids. Germline lookup yields CDR1 SGDLS and CDR2 YYNGEE. CDR3 nucleotides: TGTGCCAGCAGCGAGGCCGGGACTCTGACCTCTGGAGATACGCAGTATTTT. Translation: CASSEAGTLTSGDTQYF.

The chain carries TRBV6-5 and TRBJ1-1, with D maybe TRBD1 (6 bases). The V gene's germline CDR1 is MNHEY and CDR2 SVGAGI. V was trimmed by 11 bases and J by 4 bases, leaving 20 bases between them. The CDR3 covers 14 residues. The CDR3 coding sequence is TGTGCCGAAGGTAGGGGGGGCGTAAGCACTGAAGCTTTCTTT. As protein: CAEGRGGVSTEAFF.

The chain is built from TRBV11-2 and TRBJ2-1; 8 bases fit TRBD2. The CDR3 is made up of 17 amino acids. V trimming: 6 bases; J trimming: 1 base; junction bases outside the gene matches: 11. CDR1 SGHAT and CDR2 FQNNGV come from the germline V gene. Here the CDR3 DNA reads TGTGCCAGCAGACCGACCCCCGGGAGGGGATCCTACAATGAGCAGTTCTTC. This encodes CASRPTPGRGSYNEQFF.

V gene TRBV7-9 combines with J gene TRBJ1-1; D call uncertain. The length of the CDR3 is 14 residues. Trimming left V 1 base short and J 4 bases short, with 10 bases between. CDR1 and CDR2 (germline): SEHNR, FQNEAQ (reference sequence). CDR3 coding DNA: TGTGCCAGCAGCTTAGGGGGAGTAAGCACTGAAGCTTTCTTT. It codes for CASSLGGVSTEAFF.

The CDR3 reads CATVQGARGYTF. The CDR3 nucleotides read TGTGCCACGGTCCAGGGGGCGCGGGGCTACACCTTC. The J gene is TRBJ1-2, the V gene TRBV28, with 8 bases matching TRBD1. V was pared by 10 bases and J by 8 bases, with 9 bases of the junction left unmatched. The V gene's germline CDR1 is MDHEN and CDR2 SYDVKM. CDR3 length: 12 amino acids.

This clone was counted a few times. This chain joins TRBV19 and TRBJ2-1, with D possibly matching TRBD2 (6 bases). CDR1 is LNHDA and CDR2 is SQIVND in the germline V gene (reference sequence). The CDR3 sequence is 14 residues long. V was shortened by 5 bases and J by 5 bases, with 13 bases between the two germline ends. The CDR3 region has the DNA TGTGCCAGTAGTCTACTAGCACTGAACAATGAGCAGTTCTTC. Its translation is CASSLLALNNEQFF.

The gene calls are TRBV12-5 and TRBJ2-1, with 9 bases matching TRBD2. V lost 7 bases to trimming and J lost 7 bases; unmatched junction nucleotides: 11. This CDR3 comprises 15 residues. CDR1 and CDR2 (germline): LGHNT, FRNRAP. The DNA of the CDR3 is TGTGCTAGTGTTCATCTAGCGGGAAAGGCGAATGAGCAGTTCTTC. This sequence encodes CASVHLAGKANEQFF.

The rearrangement uses TRBV28 and TRBJ2-1; 8 bases line up with TRBD1. In germline, CDR1 is MDHEN, CDR2 SYDVKM. V lost 2 bases and J lost 8; bases outside the gene matches: 8. The length of the CDR3 is 15 residues. The chain's CDR3 is CASSLGQGARDEQFF. CDR3 DNA: TGTGCCAGCAGTTTAGGTCAGGGGGCTAGGGATGAGCAGTTCTTC.

CDR3 in DNA: TGTGCCAGCAGTTTCCGGGTCCATAGGACTTTCTTT. Encoded protein: CASSFRVHRTFF. This chain connects TRBV11-2 to TRBJ1-1; D is ambiguous. The V and J ends lost 6 bases and 12 bases respectively, with 17 bases between them. The germline V gene has CDR1 SGHAT and CDR2 FQNNGV. CDR3 length equals 12 residues.

The genes are TRBV25-1 and TRBJ1-4, with 7 bases that match TRBD1. V lost 6 bases to trimming and J lost 1 base; unmatched junction nucleotides: 2. CDR1 MGHDK and CDR2 SYGVNS come from the germline V gene. This CDR3 spans 14 amino acids. Here the CDR3 DNA reads TGTGCCAGCAGGGGGGACAGAACTAATGAAAAACTGTTTTTT. This codes for CASRGDRTNEKLFF.

This clone has just one count. The chain employs TRBV19 and TRBJ1-4; 8 bases line up with TRBD1. Germline loops: CDR1 LNHDA, CDR2 SQIVND (reference sequence). This CDR3 is built from 15 residues. V dropped 0 bases and J dropped 5; count of bases not matched to a gene: 2. CDR3 loop: CASSIDRGRNEKLFF. Written as DNA, the CDR3 is TGTGCCAGTAGTATAGACAGGGGGCGGAATGAAAAACTGTTTTTT. The complete variable domain, with remaining parts taken from reference TRBV19 and TRBJ1-4, reads DGGITQSPKYLFRKEGQNVTLSCEQNLNHDAMYWYRQDPGQGLRLIYYSQIVNDFQKGDIAEGYSVSREKKESFPLTVTSAQKNPTAFYLCASSIDRGRNEKLFFGSGTQLSVL.

The chain joins TRBV7-6 to TRBJ1-1, with 7 bases lining up with TRBD1. This CDR3 is 14 amino acids long. Germline lookup yields CDR1 SGHVS and CDR2 FNYEAQ. Unmatched junction bases numbered 5, after V lost 5 bases and J lost 2 bases. This CDR3 reads CASSLGTVNTEAFF. The CDR3 nucleotides read TGTGCCAGCAGCCTCGGGACAGTAAACACTGAAGCTTTCTTT.

The chain couples TRBV6-1 to TRBJ2-7; D unresolved. Germline V gene sequence: CDR1 MNHNS, CDR2 SASEGT. This CDR3 is 14 amino acids long. Trimming stripped 1 base from V and 4 bases from J, with 11 bases between. The CDR3 reads CASSEVQELYEQYV. The CDR3 bases are TGTGCCAGCAGTGAAGTTCAGGAATTGTACGAGCAGTACGTC.

The chain joins TRBV11-2 to TRBJ2-3; D might be TRBD2 (6 bases). V shed 6 bases and J shed 0 bases, with 16 bases lying between them. Germline V CDR1 and CDR2: SGHAT, FQNNGV. CDR3 length: 16 residues. The CDR3 region is CASRPNGGTSTDTQYF. CDR3 in DNA: TGTGCCAGCAGACCGAACGGGGGAACTAGCACAGATACGCAGTATTTT.

The chain links TRBV11-2 to TRBJ1-3, with D maybe TRBD1 (6 bases). CDR3 length: 14 residues. Looked up from germline, CDR1 is SGHAT and CDR2 is FQNNGV. The V end was cut by 5 bases, the J end by 1 base, with 9 bases between. The CDR3 region has the DNA TGTGCCAGCAGCCACAGGGTATCTGGAAACACCATATATTTT. Its translation: CASSHRVSGNTIYF.

This chain connects TRBV19 to TRBJ1-4; no clear D gene. The germline V and J ends were trimmed by 6 bases and 2 bases, with 4 bases remaining between them. Germline loops: CDR1 LNHDA, CDR2 SQIVND (reference sequence). The CDR3 has 12 amino acids. As DNA, the CDR3 is TGTGCCAGTAGGCGGACTAATGAAAAACTGTTTTTT. Amino acids: CASRRTNEKLFF.

This clone has just one count. The rearrangement uses TRBV7-9 and TRBJ2-1; no reliable D call. V gave up 7 bases and J gave up 5 bases, with 15 bases separating them. Germline CDR1 is SEHNR and CDR2 is FQNEAQ (reference sequence). The CDR3 has 14 amino acids. The CDR3, as DNA: TGTGCCAGCACCGATCCCATCCAGGACAATGAGCAGTTCTTC. It is translated as CASTDPIQDNEQFF.

The chain is built from TRBV18 and TRBJ1-5, with D uncertain. Germline V gives CDR1 KGHSH, CDR2 LQKENI. The CDR3 is made up of 17 amino acids. V shed 0 bases and J shed 2 bases, with 14 bases lying between them. The CDR3 region is CASSPPTGVKGNQPQHF. As DNA, the CDR3 is TGTGCCAGCTCACCACCAACCGGGGTAAAAGGCAATCAGCCCCAGCATTTT.

V and J are TRBV6-5 and TRBJ2-4; perhaps TRBD1 as D (5 bases). There are 11 residues in the CDR3. Germline V gene lookup returns CDR1 MNHEY and CDR2 SVGAGI. V lost 4 bases and J lost 12, with 10 bases in between. The CDR3 sequence is CASSWGLTQYF. The CDR3, as DNA: TGTGCCAGCAGTTGGGGCCTAACTCAGTACTTC.

This chain uses TRBV3-1 (or the pseudogene TRBV3-2) with TRBJ2-3; unclear D gene. Germline-derived CDR1 and CDR2 are LGHDT and YNNKEL (reference sequence). The CDR3 sequence is 15 residues long. Trimming removed 1 base from V and 2 bases from J, with 10 bases in between. CDR3 sequence reads: CASSQGLTATDTQYF. CDR3 bases: TGTGCCAGCAGCCAAGGACTTACCGCCACAGATACGCAGTATTTT.

The V and J genes are TRBV19 and TRBJ1-1; D is possibly TRBD1 (5 bases). This CDR3 is built from 14 residues. The germline gives CDR1 LNHDA, CDR2 SQIVND (reference sequence). The V gene lost 5 bases and the J gene lost 1 base, with 11 bases spanning the gap. CDR3 region: CASSLAGQNTEAFF. The CDR3 nucleotides read TGTGCCAGTAGTCTGGCAGGACAGAACACTGAAGCTTTCTTT.

V gene TRBV5-1 combines with J gene TRBJ1-1; TRBD1 agrees at 7 bases. J was trimmed by 2 bases and V by 4 bases; bases with no gene match: 5. Germline values: CDR1 SGHRS, CDR2 YFSETQ. The CDR3 runs to 14 residues. The CDR3 region is CASSMTGLNTEAFF. CDR3 coding DNA: TGCGCCAGCAGCATGACAGGGCTTAACACTGAAGCTTTCTTT.